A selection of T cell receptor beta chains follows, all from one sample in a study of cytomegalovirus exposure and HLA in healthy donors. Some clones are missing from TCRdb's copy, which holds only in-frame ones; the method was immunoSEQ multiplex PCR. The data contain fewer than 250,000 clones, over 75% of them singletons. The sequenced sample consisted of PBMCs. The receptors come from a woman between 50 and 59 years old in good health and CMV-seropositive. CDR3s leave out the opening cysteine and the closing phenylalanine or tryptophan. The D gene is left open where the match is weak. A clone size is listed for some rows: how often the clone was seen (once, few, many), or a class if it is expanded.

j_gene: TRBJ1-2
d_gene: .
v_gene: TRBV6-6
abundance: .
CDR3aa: ASSYSDRGYGYT

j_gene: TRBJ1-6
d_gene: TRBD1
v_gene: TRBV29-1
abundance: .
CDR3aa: SVGQGDNSPLH

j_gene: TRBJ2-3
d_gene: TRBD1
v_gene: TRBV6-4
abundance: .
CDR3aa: ASGRDRGLDYRTDTQY

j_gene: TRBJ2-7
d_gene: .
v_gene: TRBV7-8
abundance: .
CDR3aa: ASSLRASASYEQY

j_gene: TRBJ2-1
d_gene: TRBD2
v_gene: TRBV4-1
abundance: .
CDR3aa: ASSQDGGYNEQF

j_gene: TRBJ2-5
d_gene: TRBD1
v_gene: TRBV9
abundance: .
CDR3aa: ASSVEGGTGWETQY

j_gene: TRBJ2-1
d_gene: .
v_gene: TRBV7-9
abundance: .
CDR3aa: ASSRWGGGNYNEQF

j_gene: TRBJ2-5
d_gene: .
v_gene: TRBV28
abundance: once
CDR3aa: ASGGNGETQY

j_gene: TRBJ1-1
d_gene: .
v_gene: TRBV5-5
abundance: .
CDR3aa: ASSFSGGTEAF

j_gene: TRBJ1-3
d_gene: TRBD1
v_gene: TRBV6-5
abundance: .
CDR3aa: ASSPDRASGNTIY

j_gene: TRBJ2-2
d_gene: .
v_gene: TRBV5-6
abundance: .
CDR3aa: ASSLEPGGNTGELF

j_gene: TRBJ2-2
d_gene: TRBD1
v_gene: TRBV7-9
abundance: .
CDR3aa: ASSPSGQGTGELF

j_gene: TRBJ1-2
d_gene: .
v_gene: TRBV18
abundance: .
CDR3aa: ASSPTGQNYGYT

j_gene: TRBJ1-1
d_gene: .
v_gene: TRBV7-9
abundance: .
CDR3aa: ASSLSEETEAF

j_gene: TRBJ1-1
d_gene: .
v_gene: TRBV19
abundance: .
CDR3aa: ASKETDLFNTEAF

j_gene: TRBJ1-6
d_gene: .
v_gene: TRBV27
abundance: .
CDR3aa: ASSLRSQGFNSPLH

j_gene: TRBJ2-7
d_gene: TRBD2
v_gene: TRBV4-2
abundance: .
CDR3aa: ASSQRGGPPGQPYEQY

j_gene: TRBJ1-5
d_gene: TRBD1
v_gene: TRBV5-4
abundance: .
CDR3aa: ASSSGQGMDQPQH

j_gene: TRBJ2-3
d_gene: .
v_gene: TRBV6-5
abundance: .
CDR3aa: ASRLRFTDGDTQY

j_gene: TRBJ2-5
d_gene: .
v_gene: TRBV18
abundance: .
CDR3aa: ASSPPRVLGQETQY